A selection of T cell receptor beta chains follows, all from one sample in a study of cytomegalovirus exposure and HLA in healthy donors. Assay: immunoSEQ multiplex PCR; the TCRdb copy retains only in-frame clones and omits some. This sample has over 150,000 clones, with 65% to 80% found just once. The sample was PBMCs. These receptors originate from a woman between 45 and 60 years old in good health and CMV-seropositive. The CDR3 runs from the conserved cysteine through the conserved F or W. A D gene is named only where the DNA matches it firmly. For some rows the clone size is stated as once, few or many, or as a class when expanded; others skip it.

TRBD1	.	TRBV5-1	TRBJ2-1	CASSEDRGTDEQFF	TGCGCCAGCAGCGAGGACAGGGGGACCGATGAGCAGTTCTTC
.	.	TRBV7-9	TRBJ1-4	CASSLDAGGGKLFF	TGTGCCAGCAGCTTAGACGCGGGCGGGGGAAAACTGTTTTTT
.	.	TRBV29-1	TRBJ2-1	CSVEDGGSNEQFF	TGCAGCGTTGAAGATGGGGGGAGCAATGAGCAGTTCTTC
TRBD1	.	TRBV18	TRBJ1-3	CASSPDRALSSGNTIYF	TGTGCCAGCTCACCTGACAGGGCCCTTAGCTCTGGAAACACCATATATTTT
.	.	TRBV5-1	TRBJ1-1	CASSPGQINTEAFF	TGCGCCAGCAGCCCTGGACAGATTAACACTGAAGCTTTCTTT
.	.	TRBV7-9	TRBJ2-1	CASSLVAPEQFF	TGTGCCAGCAGCTTAGTAGCGCCTGAGCAGTTCTTC
.	.	TRBV7-8	TRBJ2-3	CASSPLQRGARTDTQYF	TGTGCAAGCAGCCCCCTCCAACGGGGGGCCCGTACAGATACGCAGTATTTT
TRBD1	.	TRBV9	TRBJ1-6	CASRRTGQSPLHF	TGTGCCAGTAGACGGACAGGGCAATCACCCCTCCACTTT
TRBD1	.	TRBV5-1	TRBJ1-2	CASRSGQGSGYTF	TGCGCCAGCAGGTCAGGACAGGGGTCTGGCTACACCTTC
TRBD2	few	TRBV29-1	TRBJ2-1	CSSYGAWGLAGNEQFF	TGCAGCTCCTACGGTGCGTGGGGACTAGCGGGAAATGAGCAGTTCTTC
.	once	TRBV19	TRBJ1-3	CASSPRGNTIYF	TGTGCCAGTAGTCCGAGAGGAAACACCATATATTTT
.	.	TRBV6-6	TRBJ1-1	CASSYEAGETEAFF	TGTGCCAGCAGTTACGAGGCAGGGGAGACTGAAGCTTTCTTT
.	.	TRBV6-1	TRBJ2-5	CASREETQYF	TGTGCCAGCAGGGAGGAGACCCAGTACTTC
TRBD1	.	TRBV7-2	TRBJ1-2	CASSSTGFGYGYTF	TGTGCCAGCAGTTCGACAGGGTTCGGCTATGGCTACACCTTC
TRBD2	.	TRBV7-9	TRBJ2-7	CASSSIAGDYEQYF	TGTGCCAGCAGCTCCATAGCGGGAGACTACGAGCAGTACTTC
.	.	TRBV2	TRBJ2-7	CASSEAKGGLGYEQYF	TGTGCCAGCAGTGAAGCGAAAGGCGGGCTTGGCTACGAGCAGTACTTC
TRBD2	.	TRBV2	TRBJ2-3	CASRGGLAGITDTQYF	TGTGCCAGCAGAGGGGGACTAGCGGGAATCACAGATACGCAGTATTTT
.	.	TRBV9	TRBJ2-3	CASSGGSGRTDTQYF	TGTGCCAGCAGCGGAGGCTCCGGTCGTACAGATACGCAGTATTTT
TRBD2	.	TRBV4-2	TRBJ2-7	CASSQDPASGSDEQYF	TGTGCCAGCAGCCAAGATCCGGCTAGCGGGAGTGACGAGCAGTACTTC
.	few	TRBV7-2	TRBJ1-2	CASSPRNGGEGYTF	TGTGCCAGCAGCCCTAGGAACGGGGGGGAGGGCTACACCTTC
.	.	TRBV9	TRBJ1-4	CASSAVQGHNEKLFF	TGTGCCAGCAGCGCGGTACAGGGCCATAATGAAAAACTGTTTTTT
TRBD2	.	TRBV4-2	TRBJ2-1	CASSPLAGATYNEQFF	TGTGCCAGCAGTCCACTAGCGGGAGCAACCTACAATGAGCAGTTCTTC
TRBD1	.	TRBV6-6	TRBJ1-6	CATVGTGLLYNSPLHF	TGTGCCACCGTAGGGACAGGTCTTCTCTATAATTCACCCCTCCACTTT
TRBD1	.	TRBV7-7	TRBJ1-5	CASSLAGQDSNQPQHF	TGTGCTAGCAGCTTAGCGGGACAGGATAGCAATCAGCCCCAGCATTTT
.	.	TRBV5-1	TRBJ2-1	CASSALDSYNEQFF	TGCGCCAGCAGTGCCCTGGACAGTTACAATGAGCAGTTCTTC
.	.	TRBV6-1	TRBJ2-2	CASSERTLNTGELFF	TGTGCCAGCAGTGAACGGACATTGAACACCGGGGAGCTGTTTTTT
TRBD1	.	TRBV11-3	TRBJ2-3	CASSDRTGTDTQYF	TGTGCCAGCAGCGATAGGACAGGGACAGATACGCAGTATTTT
.	.	TRBV19	TRBJ1-2	CASSTLDIDGYTF	TGTGCCAGTAGTACTCTGGACATCGATGGCTACACCTTC
.	.	TRBV2	TRBJ2-4	CASHRQAQTDIQYF	TGTGCCAGCCACAGACAGGCCCAAACGGACATTCAGTACTTC
.	.	TRBV19	TRBJ1-1	CASSIGNTVNTEAFF	TGTGCCAGTAGTATTGGTAATACGGTGAACACTGAAGCTTTCTTT
TRBD1	once	TRBV6-5	TRBJ1-4	CASSSLPGQGDEKLFF	TGTGCCAGCAGTTCCCTCCCGGGACAGGGTGATGAAAAACTGTTTTTT
TRBD1	.	TRBV5-1	TRBJ1-2	CASSLNTPGQNYGYTF	TGCGCCAGCAGCTTGAACACTCCGGGACAGAACTATGGCTACACCTTC
TRBD2	.	TRBV7-2	TRBJ2-7	CASSLDAGGAYEQYF	TGTGCCAGCAGCTTAGATGCGGGAGGGGCCTACGAGCAGTACTTC
TRBD1	.	TRBV18	TRBJ2-3	CASTEDRVMVNQYF	TGTGCCAGCACGGAGGACAGGGTCATGGTAAATCAGTATTTT
.	.	TRBV15	TRBJ1-2	CATSRDRRDIYGYTF	TGTGCCACCAGCAGAGATCGGAGAGATATCTATGGCTACACCTTC